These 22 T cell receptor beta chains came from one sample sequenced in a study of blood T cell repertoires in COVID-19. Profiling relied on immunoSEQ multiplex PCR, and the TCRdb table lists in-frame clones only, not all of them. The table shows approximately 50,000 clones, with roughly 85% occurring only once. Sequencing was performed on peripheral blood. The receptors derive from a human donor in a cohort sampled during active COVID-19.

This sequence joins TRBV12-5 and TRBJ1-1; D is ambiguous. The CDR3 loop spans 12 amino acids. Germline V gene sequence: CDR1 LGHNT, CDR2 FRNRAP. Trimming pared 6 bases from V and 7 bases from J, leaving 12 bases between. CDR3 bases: TGTGCTAGTGGCCAATCCGGGGTTGAAGCTTTCTTT. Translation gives CASGQSGVEAFF.

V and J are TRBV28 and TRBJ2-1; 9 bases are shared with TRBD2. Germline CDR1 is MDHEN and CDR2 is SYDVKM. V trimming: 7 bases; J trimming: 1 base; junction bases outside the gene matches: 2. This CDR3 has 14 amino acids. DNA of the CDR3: TGTGCCAGCACGCGGGGGGGATCCTACAATGAGCAGTTCTTC. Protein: CASTRGGSYNEQFF.

The CDR3 nucleotides read TGTGCCAGCAGCCTAAGCTTTGGGGAGGCGAACACTGAAGCTTTCTTT. It codes for CASSLSFGEANTEAFF. This sequence joins TRBV7-9 and TRBJ1-1; unclear D gene. CDR1 is SEHNR, CDR2 FQNEAQ, per germline (reference sequence). Trimming took 5 bases from V and 1 from J, leaving 17 bases between them. The CDR3 is 16 residues long.

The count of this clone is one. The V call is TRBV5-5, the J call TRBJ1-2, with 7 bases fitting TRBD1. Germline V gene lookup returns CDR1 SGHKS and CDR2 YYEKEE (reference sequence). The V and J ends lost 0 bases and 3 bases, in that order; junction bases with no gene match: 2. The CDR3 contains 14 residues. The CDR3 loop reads CASSLVGTDYGYTF. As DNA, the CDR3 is TGTGCCAGCAGCTTGGTAGGGACAGACTATGGCTACACCTTC.

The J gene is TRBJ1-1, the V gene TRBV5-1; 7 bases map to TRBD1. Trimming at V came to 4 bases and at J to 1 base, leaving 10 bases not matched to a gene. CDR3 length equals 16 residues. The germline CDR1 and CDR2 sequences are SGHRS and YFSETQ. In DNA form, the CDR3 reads TGCGCCAGCAGCCAGGGGGTAACAGGAACGAACACTGAAGCTTTCTTT. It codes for CASSQGVTGTNTEAFF.

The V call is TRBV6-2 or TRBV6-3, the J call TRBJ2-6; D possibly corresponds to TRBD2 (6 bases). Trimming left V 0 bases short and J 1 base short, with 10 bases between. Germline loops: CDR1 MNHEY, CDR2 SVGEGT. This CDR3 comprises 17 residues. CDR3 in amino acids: CASSYSIAGSGANVLTF. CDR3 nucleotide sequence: TGTGCCAGCAGTTACTCGATCGCGGGGTCTGGGGCCAACGTCCTGACTTTC.

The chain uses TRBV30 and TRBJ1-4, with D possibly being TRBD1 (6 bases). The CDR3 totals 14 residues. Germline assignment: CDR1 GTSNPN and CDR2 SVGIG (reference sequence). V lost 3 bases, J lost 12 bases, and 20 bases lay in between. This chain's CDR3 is CAWSRDMPGAELFF. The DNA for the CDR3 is TGTGCCTGGAGCCGGGACATGCCAGGGGCGGAACTGTTTTTT. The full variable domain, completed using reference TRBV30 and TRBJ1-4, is SQTIHQWPATLVQPVGSPLSLECTVEGTSNPNLYWYRQAAGRGLQLLFYSVGIGQISSEVPQNLSASRPQDRQFILSSKKLLLSDSGFYLCAWSRDMPGAELFFGSGTQLSVL.

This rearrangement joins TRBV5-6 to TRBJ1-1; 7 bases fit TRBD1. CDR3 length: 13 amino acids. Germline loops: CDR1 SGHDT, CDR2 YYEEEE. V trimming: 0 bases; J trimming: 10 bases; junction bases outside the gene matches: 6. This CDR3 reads CASSLGTGVGAFF. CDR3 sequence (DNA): TGTGCCAGCAGCTTGGGAACAGGGGTAGGAGCTTTCTTT.

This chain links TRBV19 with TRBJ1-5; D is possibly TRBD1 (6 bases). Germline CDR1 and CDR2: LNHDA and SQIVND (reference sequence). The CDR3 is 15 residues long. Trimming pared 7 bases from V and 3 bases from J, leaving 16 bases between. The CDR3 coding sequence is TGTGCCAGTAATTCCGAGGGACAAATCAATCAGCCCCAGCATTTT. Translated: CASNSEGQINQPQHF. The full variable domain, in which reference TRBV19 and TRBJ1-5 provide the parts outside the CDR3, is DGGITQSPKYLFRKEGQNVTLSCEQNLNHDAMYWYRQDPGQGLRLIYYSQIVNDFQKGDIAEGYSVSREKKESFPLTVTSAQKNPTAFYLCASNSEGQINQPQHFGDGTRLSIL.

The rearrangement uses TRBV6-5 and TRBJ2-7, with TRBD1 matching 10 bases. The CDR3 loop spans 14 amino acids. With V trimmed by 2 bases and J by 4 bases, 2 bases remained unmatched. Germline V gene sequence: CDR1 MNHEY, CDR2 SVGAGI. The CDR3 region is CASSYRDRGYEQYF. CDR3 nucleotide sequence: TGTGCCAGCAGTTACAGGGACAGGGGTTACGAGCAGTACTTC.

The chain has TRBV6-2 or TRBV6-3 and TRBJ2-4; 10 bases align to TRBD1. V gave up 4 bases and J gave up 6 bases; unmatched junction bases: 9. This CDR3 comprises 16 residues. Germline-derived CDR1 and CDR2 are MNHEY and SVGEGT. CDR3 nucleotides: TGTGCCAGCAGTTTCCGGACAGGGGGGCGGTCAAACATTCAGTACTTC. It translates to CASSFRTGGRSNIQYF.

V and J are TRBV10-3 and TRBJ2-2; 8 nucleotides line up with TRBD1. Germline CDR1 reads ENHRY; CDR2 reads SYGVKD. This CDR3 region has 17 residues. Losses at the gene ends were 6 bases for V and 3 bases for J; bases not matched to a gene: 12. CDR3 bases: TGTGCCATCAGGATAAGAGACAGGGGAGTTGACACCGGGGAGCTGTTTTTT. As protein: CAIRIRDRGVDTGELFF.

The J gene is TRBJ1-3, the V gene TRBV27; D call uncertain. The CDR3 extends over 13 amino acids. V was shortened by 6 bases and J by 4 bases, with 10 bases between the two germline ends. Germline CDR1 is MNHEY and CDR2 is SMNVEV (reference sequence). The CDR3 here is CASSIQSGNTIYF. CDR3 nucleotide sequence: TGTGCCAGCAGCATACAATCGGGAAACACCATATATTTT.

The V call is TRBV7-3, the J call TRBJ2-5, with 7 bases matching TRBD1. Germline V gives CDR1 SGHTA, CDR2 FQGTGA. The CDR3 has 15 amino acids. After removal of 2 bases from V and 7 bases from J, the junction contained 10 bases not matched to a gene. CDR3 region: CASSLGGQRRGTQYF. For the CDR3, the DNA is TGTGCCAGCAGCTTAGGGGGACAGCGCCGTGGGACCCAGTACTTC.

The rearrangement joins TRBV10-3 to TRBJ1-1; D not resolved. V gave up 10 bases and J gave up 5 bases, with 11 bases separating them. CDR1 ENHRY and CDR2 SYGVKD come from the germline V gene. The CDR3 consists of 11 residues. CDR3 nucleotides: TGTGCCAACGGAAGAGGGACTGAAGCTTTCTTT. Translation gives CANGRGTEAFF.

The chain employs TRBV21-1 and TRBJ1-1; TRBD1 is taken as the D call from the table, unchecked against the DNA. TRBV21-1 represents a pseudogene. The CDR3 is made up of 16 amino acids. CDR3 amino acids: CASSKRGNGVNTEAFF. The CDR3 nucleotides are TGTGCCAGCAGCAAAAGGGGGAACGGGGTGAACACTGAAGCTTTCTTT.

The CDR3 sequence: CASRLTDRGEGYTF. In DNA, the CDR3 is TGTGCCAGCCGACTCACGGACAGGGGGGAAGGCTACACCTTC. This chain uses TRBV28 with TRBJ1-2; TRBD1 matches at 10 bases. This CDR3 is 14 amino acids long. V shed 8 bases and J 8 bases; nucleotides not matched to a gene: 11. CDR1 MDHEN and CDR2 SYDVKM come from the germline V gene.

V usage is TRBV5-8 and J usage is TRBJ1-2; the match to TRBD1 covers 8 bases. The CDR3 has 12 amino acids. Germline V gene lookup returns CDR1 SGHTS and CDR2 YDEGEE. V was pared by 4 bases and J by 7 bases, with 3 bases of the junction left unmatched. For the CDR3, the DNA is TGTGCCAGCAGCATCGACAGGGGTGGCTACACCTTC. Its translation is CASSIDRGGYTF.

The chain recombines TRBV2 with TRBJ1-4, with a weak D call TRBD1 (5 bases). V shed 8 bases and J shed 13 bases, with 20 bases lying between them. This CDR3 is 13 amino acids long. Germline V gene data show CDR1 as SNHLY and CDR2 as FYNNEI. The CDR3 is CASLTRRGSRLFF. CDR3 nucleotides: TGTGCCAGCCTTACTCGGCGGGGCAGCAGACTGTTTTTT. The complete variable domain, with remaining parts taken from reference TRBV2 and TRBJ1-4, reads EPEVTQTPSHQVTQMGQEVILRCVPISNHLYFYWYRQILGQKVEFLVSFYNNEISEKSEIFDDQFSVERPDGSNFTLKIRSTKLEDSAMYFCASLTRRGSRLFFGSGTQLSVL.

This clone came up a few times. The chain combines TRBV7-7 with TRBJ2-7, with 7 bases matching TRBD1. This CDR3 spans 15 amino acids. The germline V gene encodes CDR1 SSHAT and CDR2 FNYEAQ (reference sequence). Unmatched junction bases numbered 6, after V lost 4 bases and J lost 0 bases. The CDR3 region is CASSSQGIRSYEQYF. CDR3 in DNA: TGTGCCAGCAGCTCACAGGGGATCCGCTCCTACGAGCAGTACTTC.

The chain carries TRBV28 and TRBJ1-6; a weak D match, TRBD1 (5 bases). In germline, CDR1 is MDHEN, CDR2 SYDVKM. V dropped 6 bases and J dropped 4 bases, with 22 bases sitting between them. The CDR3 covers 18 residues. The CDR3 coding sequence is TGTGCCAGCAGCCCGAGGAGGGGTACAAGAGATTATAATTCACCCCTCCACTTT. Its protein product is CASSPRRGTRDYNSPLHF.

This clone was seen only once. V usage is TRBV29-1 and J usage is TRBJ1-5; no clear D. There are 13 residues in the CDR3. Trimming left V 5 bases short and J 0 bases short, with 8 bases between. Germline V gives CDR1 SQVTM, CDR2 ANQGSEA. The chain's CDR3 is CSVRENSNQPQHF. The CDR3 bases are TGCAGCGTTAGGGAGAATAGCAATCAGCCCCAGCATTTT.